This note documents a single TCR beta chain sequence. TCR sequencing used cDNA made by reverse transcription of extracted RNA. The repertoire was sequenced with immunoSEQ multiplex PCR; TCRdb's copy has only in-frame clones and lacks some. The repertoire has about 210,000 clones, under 75% of them found once; the top ten carry approximately 1.4%. The data belong to a study of CD8+ T cells in alopecia areata. Trimming stripped 4 bases from V and 3 bases from J, with 7 bases between. The CDR3 length is 12 residues. CDR1 and CDR2 (germline): MGHRA, YSYEKL. The treatment here: oral pan-JAK inhibitor, 5-10 mg twice daily.

The sequencing used CD4+ T cells sorted from blood, collected at week 4, from a patient treated with tofacitinib. The clonotype originates from a human donor with alopecia areata. This chain links TRBV4-1 with TRBJ2-7; D is unclear. CDR3 amino acids: CASSRSYYEQYF. CDR3 bases: TGCGCCAGCAGCCGCTCATACTACGAGCAGTACTTC.